Detailed here is one T cell receptor (beta chain). Some clones are missing from TCRdb's copy, which holds only in-frame ones; the method was immunoSEQ multiplex PCR. Of 98,000 or so clones detected, roughly 84% appear once; the ten largest clones hold roughly 29%. This CDR3 is built from 16 residues. Trimming pared 0 bases from V and 4 bases from J, leaving 13 bases between. The germline V gene has CDR1 SGDLS and CDR2 YYNGEE. The record originates from a study of blood T cell repertoires in COVID-19. The sequenced material came from peripheral blood. The V and J genes are TRBV9 and TRBJ2-2; tentatively, D is TRBD1 (5 bases). This clonotype originated in a man aged 55-75 years with acute or convalescent COVID-19. For the CDR3, the DNA is TGTGCCAGCAGCGTAGGTCCAGGGAAAGGCACCGGGGAGCTGTTTTTT. It is translated as CASSVGPGKGTGELFF.